This TCR beta chain was recovered during a study of CD4 T cells in relation to SARS-CoV-2 and coronaviruses. Turning to the study itself: After less than 11 days of antigen culture, PBMC TCR beta CDR3s were sequenced.

Produced via immunoSEQ multiplex PCR; TCRdb's table is partial and in-frame only. The data contain tens of thousands of clones, more than 60% of them singletons. The unexposed donors gave CD4+ T cells in about 2010-2019, prior to COVID-19. CD4+ T cells were isolated from the cells after less than 13 days of culture. Cells permitting, SARS-CoV-2 S/N and four cold-coronavirus spikes were tested on unexposed-donor CD4+ T cells. Looked up from germline, CDR1 is DFQATT and CDR2 is SNEGSKA (reference sequence). V was trimmed by 7 bases and J by 3 bases, leaving 6 bases between them. CDR3 length: 10 amino acids. This clone was counted between two and nine times. No antigen is known for it.

This sequence joins TRBV20-1 and TRBJ1-1; D uncertain. This clonotype was sampled from a human donor in good health. The material sequenced was CD4+ T cells from PBMCs, cultured in vitro. This CDR3 is CSVKYTEAFF. In DNA, the CDR3 is TGCAGTGTCAAGTACACTGAAGCTTTCTTT.